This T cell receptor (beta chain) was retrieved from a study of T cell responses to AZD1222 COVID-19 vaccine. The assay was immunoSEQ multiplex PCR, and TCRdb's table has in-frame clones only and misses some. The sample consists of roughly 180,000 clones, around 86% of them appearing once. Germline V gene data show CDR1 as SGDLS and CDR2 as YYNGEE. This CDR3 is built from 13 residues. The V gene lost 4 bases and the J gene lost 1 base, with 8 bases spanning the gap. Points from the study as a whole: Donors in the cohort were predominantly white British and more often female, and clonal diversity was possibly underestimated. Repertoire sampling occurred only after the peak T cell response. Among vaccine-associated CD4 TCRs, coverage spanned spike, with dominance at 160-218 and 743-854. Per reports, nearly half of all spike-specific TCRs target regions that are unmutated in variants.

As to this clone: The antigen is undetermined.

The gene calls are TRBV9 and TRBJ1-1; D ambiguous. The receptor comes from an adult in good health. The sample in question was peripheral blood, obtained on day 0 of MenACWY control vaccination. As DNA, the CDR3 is TGTGCCAGCAGCCGGGCGGGGAACACTGAAGCTTTCTTT. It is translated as CASSRAGNTEAFF.